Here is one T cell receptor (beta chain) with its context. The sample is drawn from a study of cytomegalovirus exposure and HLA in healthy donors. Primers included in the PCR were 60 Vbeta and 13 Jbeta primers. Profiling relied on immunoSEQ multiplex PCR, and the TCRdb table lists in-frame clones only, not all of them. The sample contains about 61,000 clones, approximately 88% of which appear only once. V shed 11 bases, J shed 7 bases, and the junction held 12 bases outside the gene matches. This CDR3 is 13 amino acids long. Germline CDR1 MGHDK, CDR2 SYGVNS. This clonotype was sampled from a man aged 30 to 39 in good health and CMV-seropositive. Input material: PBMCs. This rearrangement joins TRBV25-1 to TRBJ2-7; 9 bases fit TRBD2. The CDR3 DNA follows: TGTGCCCTGAGCGGGGGGCAAGAGGAAGAGCAGTACTTC. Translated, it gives CALSGGQEEEQYF.